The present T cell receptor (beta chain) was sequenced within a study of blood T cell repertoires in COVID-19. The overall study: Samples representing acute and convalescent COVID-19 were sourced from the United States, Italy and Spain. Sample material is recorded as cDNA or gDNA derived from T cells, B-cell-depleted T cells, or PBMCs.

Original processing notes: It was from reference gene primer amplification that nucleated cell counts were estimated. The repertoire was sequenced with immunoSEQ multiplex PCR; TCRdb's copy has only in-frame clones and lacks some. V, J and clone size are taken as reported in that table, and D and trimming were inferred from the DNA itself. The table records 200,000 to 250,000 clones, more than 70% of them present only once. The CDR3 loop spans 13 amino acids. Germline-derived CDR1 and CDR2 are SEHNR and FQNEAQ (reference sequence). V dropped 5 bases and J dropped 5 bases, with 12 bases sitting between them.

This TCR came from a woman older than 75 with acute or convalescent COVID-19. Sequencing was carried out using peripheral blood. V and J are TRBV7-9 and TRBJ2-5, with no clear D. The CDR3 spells CASSTRISETQYF. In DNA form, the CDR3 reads TGTGCCAGCAGCACCAGAATTTCGGAGACCCAGTACTTC.